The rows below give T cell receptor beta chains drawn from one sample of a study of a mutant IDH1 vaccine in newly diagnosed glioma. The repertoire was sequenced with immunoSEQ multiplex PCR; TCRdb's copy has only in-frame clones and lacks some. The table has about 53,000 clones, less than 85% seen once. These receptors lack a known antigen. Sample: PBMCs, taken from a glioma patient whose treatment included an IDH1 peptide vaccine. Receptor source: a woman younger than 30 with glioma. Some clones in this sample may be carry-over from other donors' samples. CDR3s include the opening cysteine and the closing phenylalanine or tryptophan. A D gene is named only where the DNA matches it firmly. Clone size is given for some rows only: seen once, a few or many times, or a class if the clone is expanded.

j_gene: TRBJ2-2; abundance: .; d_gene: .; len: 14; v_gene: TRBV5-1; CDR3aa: CASSLVQNTGELFF; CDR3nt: TGCGCCAGCAGCTTGGTGCAGAACACCGGGGAGCTGTTTTTT
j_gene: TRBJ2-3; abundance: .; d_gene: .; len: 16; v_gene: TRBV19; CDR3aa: CASSKMGGAPMATQYF; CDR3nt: TGTGCCAGTAGTAAAATGGGGGGGGCCCCGATGGCTACGCAGTATTTT
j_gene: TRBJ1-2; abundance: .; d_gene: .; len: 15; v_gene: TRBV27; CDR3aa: CASSLSRVPNYGYTF; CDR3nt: TGTGCCAGCAGTTTATCACGTGTCCCTAACTATGGCTACACCTTC
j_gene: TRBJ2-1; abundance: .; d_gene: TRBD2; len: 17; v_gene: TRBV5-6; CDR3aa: CASSLGALAGPYNEQFF; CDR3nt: TGTGCCAGCAGCTTGGGGGCGCTAGCGGGGCCATACAATGAGCAGTTCTTC
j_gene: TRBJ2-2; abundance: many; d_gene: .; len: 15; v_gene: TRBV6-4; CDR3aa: CASSDRGANTGELFF; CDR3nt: TGTGCCAGCAGTGACCGGGGAGCGAACACCGGGGAGCTGTTTTTT
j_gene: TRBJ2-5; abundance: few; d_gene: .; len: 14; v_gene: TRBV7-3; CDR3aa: CASSFGTSQETQYF; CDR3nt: TGTGCCAGCAGCTTTGGAACTAGTCAAGAGACCCAGTACTTC
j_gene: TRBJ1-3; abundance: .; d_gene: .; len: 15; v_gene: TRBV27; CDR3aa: CASSQIPLSGNTIYF; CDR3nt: TGTGCCAGCAGTCAAATCCCCCTCTCTGGAAACACCATATATTTT
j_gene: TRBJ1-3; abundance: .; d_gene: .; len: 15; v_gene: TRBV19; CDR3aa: CASSTDGFQGNTIYF; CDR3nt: TGTGCCAGTAGTACGGACGGCTTTCAAGGGAACACCATATATTTT
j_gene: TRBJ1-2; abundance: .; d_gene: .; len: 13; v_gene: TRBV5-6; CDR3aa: CASSLSQGHGYTF; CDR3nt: TGTGCCAGCAGCTTAAGCCAGGGCCATGGCTACACCTTC
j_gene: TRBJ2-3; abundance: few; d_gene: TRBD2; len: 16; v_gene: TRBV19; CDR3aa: CASSILGLAGGDTQYF; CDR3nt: TGTGCCAGTAGTATTCTCGGACTAGCGGGAGGAGATACGCAGTATTTT
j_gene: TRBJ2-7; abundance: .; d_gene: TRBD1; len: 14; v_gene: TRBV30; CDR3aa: CAWGTGGSLYEQYF; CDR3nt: TGTGCCTGGGGGACAGGGGGTTCCCTCTACGAGCAGTACTTC
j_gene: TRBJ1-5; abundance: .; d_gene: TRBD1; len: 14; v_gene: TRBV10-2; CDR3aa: CASRTSGGGQPQHF; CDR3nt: TGCGCCAGCAGGACGTCAGGGGGCGGACAGCCCCAGCATTTT